The entry below gives a single TCR beta chain sequence along with its context. Its antigen is unidentified. The data stem from a study of Ad26.COV2.S vaccination and SARS-CoV-2 variants. At the level of the study: The Ad26.COV2.S arm of the COV1001 trial was where the donor was placed. Study results and limitations: Vaccinees reportedly had broad spike-specific CD8+ and CD4+ T cell responses.

Treatment in this sample: over 15 received Ad26.COV2.S at low or high dose, single or two shots; 5 received placebo; per-sample allocation not given. Samples analyzed were those drawn on day 63 after the first vaccine or placebo injection. This adult donor, from Boston, was 18-55 years old. V gave up 2 bases and J gave up 1 base, with 11 bases separating them. The germline CDR1 and CDR2 sequences are KGHSH and LQKENI. This CDR3 contains 15 residues. Only in-frame clones appear in the TCRdb table, and some are missing; sequencing was by immunoSEQ multiplex PCR. The table lists around 250,000 clones, about 83% of them singletons.

The TCR originated in a person aged 18-60 years who received the Ad26.COV2.S COVID-19 vaccine or a placebo. The chain links TRBV18 to TRBJ2-5; unclear D gene. Sequenced here: peripheral blood, sampled in a trial of Ad26.COV2.S vaccine versus placebo. The CDR3 here is CASSPETNRQETQYF. Here the CDR3 DNA reads TGTGCCAGCTCACCAGAAACTAACCGCCAAGAGACCCAGTACTTC.